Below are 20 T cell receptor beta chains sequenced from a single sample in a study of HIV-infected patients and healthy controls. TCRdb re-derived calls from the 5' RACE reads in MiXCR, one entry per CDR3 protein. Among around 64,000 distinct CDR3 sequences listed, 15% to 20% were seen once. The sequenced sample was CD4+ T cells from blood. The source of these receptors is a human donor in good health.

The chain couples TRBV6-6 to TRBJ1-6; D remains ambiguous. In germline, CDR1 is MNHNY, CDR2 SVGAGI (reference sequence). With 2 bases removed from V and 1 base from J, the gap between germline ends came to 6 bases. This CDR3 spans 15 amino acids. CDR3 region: CASSYQDSYNSPLHF. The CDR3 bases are TGTGCCAGCAGTTACCAGGATTCCTATAATTCACCCCTCCACTTT.

This CDR3 is CSAQDRGSYEQYF. The CDR3 DNA reads TGCAGTGCTCAAGACAGGGGTTCCTACGAGCAGTACTTC. The gene calls are TRBV20-1 and TRBJ2-7, with 8 bases that match TRBD1. Germline V CDR1 and CDR2: DFQATT, SNEGSKA (reference sequence). The V and J ends lost 5 bases and 1 base, in that order; junction bases with no gene match: 4. There are 13 residues in the CDR3.

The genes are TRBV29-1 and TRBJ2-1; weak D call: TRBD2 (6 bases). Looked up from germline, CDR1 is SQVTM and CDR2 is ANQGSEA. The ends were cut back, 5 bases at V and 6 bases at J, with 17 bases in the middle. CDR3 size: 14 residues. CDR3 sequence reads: CSVFSRLVPNEQFF. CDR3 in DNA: TGCAGCGTTTTCTCGCGACTAGTACCCAATGAGCAGTTCTTC.

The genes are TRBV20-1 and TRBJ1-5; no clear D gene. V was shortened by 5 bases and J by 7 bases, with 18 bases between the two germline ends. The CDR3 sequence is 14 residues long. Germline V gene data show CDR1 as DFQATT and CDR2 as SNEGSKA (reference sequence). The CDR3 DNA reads TGCAGTGCTGGCAGAGGTCAGACGGCGCAGCCCCAGCATTTT. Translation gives CSAGRGQTAQPQHF.

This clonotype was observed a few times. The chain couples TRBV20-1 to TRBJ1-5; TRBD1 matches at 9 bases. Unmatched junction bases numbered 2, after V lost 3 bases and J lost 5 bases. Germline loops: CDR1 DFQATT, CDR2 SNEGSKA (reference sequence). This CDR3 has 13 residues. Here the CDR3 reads CSARRTGDQPQHF. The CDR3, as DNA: TGCAGTGCTAGGAGGACAGGGGATCAGCCCCAGCATTTT.

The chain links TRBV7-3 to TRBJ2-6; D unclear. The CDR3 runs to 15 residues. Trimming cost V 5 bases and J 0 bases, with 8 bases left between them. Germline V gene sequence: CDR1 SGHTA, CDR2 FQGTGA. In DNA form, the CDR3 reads TGTGCCAGCAGCATCCAAAGCTCTGGGGCCAACGTCCTGACTTTC. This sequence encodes CASSIQSSGANVLTF.

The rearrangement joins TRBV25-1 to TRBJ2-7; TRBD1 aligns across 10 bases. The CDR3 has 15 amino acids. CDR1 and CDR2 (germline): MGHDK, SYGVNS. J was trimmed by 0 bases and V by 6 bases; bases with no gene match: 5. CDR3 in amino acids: CASRAGTGVSYEQYF. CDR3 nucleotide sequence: TGTGCCAGCAGAGCCGGGACAGGGGTCTCCTACGAGCAGTACTTC.

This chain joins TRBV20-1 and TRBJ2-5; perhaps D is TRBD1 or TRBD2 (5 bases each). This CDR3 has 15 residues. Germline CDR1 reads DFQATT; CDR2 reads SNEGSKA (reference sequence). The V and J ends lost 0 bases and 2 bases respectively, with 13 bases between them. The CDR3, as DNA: TGCAGTGCTAGAGATTTAGCGAGGACACAAGAGACCCAGTACTTC. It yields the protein CSARDLARTQETQYF.

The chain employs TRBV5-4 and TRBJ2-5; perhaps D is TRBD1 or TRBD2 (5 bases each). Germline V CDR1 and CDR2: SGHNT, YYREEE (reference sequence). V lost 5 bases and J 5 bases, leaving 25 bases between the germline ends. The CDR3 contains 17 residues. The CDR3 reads CASRPGTGIKLVETQYF. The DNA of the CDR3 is TGTGCCAGCAGGCCCGGGACGGGGATTAAGTTGGTGGAGACCCAGTACTTC. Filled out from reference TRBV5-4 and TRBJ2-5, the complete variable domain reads ETGVTQSPTHLIKTRGQQVTLRCSSQSGHNTVSWYQQALGQGPQFIFQYYREEENGRGNFPPRFSGLQFPNYSSELNVNALELDDSALYLCASRPGTGIKLVETQYFGPGTRLLVL.

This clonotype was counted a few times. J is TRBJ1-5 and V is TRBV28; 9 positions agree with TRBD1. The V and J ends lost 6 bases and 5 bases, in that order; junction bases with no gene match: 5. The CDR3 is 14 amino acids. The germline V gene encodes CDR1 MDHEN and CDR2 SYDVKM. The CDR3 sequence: CASSRTGDYQPQHF. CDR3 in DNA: TGTGCCAGCAGCCGGACAGGGGATTATCAGCCCCAGCATTTT.

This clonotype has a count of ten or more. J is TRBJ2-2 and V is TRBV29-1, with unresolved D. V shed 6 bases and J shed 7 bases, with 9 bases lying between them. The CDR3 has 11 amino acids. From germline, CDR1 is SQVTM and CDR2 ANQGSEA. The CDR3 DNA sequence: TGCAGCGTGCGGAGCAGCGGGGAGCTGTTTTTT. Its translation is CSVRSSGELFF.

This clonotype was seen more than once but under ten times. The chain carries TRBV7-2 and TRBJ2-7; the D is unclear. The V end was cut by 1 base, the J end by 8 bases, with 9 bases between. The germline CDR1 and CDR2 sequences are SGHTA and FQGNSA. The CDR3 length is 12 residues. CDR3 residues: CASSLVGFQQYF. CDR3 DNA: TGTGCCAGCAGCTTAGTGGGGTTTCAGCAGTACTTC.

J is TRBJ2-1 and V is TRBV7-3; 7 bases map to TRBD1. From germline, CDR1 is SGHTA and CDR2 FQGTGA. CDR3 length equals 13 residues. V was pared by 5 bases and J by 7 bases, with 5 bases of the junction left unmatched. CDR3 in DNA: TGTGCCAGCAGCCCTAGGGGGCAGAATGAGCAGTTCTTC. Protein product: CASSPRGQNEQFF.

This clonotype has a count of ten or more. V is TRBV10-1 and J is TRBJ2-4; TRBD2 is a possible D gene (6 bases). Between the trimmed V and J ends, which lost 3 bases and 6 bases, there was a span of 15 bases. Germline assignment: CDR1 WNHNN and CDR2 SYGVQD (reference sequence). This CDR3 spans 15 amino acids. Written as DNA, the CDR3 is TGCGCCAGCAGTGATCTCATGGCTAGCGCAAACATTCAGTACTTC. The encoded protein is CASSDLMASANIQYF.

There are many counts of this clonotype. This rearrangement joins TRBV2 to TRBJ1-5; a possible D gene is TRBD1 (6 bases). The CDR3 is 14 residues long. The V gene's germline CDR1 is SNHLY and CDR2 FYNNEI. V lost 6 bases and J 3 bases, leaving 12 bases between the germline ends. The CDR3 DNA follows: TGTGCCAGCAGCCCGACAGGAGTCAATCAGCCCCAGCATTTT. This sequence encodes CASSPTGVNQPQHF.

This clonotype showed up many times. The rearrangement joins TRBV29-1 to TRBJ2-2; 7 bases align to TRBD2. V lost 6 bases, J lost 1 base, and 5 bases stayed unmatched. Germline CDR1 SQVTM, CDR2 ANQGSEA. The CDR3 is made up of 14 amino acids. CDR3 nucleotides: TGCAGCGTCCGAAGCGGGATGAACACCGGGGAGCTGTTTTTT. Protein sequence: CSVRSGMNTGELFF.

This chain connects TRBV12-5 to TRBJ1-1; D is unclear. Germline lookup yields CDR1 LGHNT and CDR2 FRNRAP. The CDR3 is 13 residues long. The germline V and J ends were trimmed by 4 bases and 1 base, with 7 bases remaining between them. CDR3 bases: TGTGCTAGTGGTTGGGCCGAGAACACTGAAGCTTTCTTT. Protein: CASGWAENTEAFF.

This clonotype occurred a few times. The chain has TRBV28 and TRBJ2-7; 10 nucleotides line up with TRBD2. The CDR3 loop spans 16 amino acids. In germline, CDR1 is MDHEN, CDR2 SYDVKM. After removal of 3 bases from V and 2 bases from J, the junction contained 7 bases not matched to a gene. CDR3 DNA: TGTGCCAGCAGTTTCGCGTCTACTAGCGGGACCTACGAGCAGTACTTC. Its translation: CASSFASTSGTYEQYF.

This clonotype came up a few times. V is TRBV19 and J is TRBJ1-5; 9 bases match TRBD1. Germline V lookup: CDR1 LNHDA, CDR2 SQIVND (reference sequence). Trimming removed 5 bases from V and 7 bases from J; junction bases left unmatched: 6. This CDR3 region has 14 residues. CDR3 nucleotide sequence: TGTGCCAGTAGTCCGGGACAGGGTGTCCAGCCCCAGCATTTT. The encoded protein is CASSPGQGVQPQHF.

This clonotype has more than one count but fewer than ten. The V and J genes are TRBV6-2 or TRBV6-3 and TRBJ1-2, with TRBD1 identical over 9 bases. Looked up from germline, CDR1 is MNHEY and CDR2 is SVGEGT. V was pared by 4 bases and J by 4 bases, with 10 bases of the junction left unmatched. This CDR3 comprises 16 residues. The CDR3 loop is CASSSGTGTGTYGYTF. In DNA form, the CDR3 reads TGTGCCAGCAGTTCCGGTACCGGGACAGGGACCTATGGCTACACCTTC.